This T cell receptor (beta chain) was sequenced in a study of shared clonotypes between healthy human individuals. As regards this clone: As yet, its antigen is unknown.

Assay: immunoSEQ multiplex PCR; the TCRdb copy retains only in-frame clones and omits some. The sample lists 2 million to 2.5 million clones; over 85% were seen once. Researchers partitioned CD4+ cells into CD45RA+ naive and CD45RA-negative memory subsets. Study-level points and caveats: The study found lower generation probabilities in non-shared clonotypes than in those shared by all four donors. Sorted-subset sequencing, rarefaction showed, was incomplete despite large depth. It was observed that roughly 5.1% of naive CD4 clonotypes were shared across a handful of donors.

This receptor was obtained from a man between 18 and 35 years old in good health. Some clones in this sample may be carry-over from other donors' samples. The specimen was naive CD4+ T cells from PBMCs. The subset here: CD45RA+ positively selected.

This chain's CDR3 is CASSLRGGRSTDTQYF. In DNA, the CDR3 is TGTGCCAGCAGTTTAAGGGGGGGGCGGAGCACAGATACGCAGTATTTT. This chain links TRBV28 with TRBJ2-3, with D perhaps TRBD2 (7 bases). The CDR3 runs 16 residues. V shed 2 bases and J shed 0 bases, with 12 bases lying between them. Germline CDR1 reads MDHEN; CDR2 reads SYDVKM.